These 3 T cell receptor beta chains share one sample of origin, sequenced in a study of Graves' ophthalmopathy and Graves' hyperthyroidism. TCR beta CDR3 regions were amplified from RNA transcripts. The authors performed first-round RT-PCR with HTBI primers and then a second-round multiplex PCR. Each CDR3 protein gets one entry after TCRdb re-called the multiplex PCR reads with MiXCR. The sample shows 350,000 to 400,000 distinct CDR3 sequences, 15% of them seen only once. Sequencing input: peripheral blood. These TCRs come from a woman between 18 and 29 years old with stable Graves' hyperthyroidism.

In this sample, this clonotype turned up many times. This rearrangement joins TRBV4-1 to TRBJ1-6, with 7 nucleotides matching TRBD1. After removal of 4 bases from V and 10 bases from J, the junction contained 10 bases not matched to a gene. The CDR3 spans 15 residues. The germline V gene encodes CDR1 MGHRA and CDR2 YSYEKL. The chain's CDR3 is CASSLLTGRYSPLHF. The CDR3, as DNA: TGCGCCAGCAGCCTACTGACAGGGAGGTACTCACCCCTCCACTTT.

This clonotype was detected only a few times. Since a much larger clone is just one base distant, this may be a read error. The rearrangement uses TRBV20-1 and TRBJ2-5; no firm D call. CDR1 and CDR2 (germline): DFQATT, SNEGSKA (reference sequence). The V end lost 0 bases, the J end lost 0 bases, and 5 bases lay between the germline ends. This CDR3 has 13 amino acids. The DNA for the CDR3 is TGCAGTGCTAGAGATCCGAACCAAGAGACCCAGTACTTC. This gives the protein CSARDPNQETQYF.

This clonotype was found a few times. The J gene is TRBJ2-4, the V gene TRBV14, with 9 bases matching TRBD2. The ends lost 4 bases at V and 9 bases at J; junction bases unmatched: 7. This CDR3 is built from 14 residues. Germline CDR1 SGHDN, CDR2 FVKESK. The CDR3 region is CASSPLAGGGIQYF. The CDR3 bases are TGTGCCAGCAGCCCCCTGGCGGGAGGGGGCATTCAGTACTTC.